This T cell receptor beta chain was captured in a study of T cells in Graves' hyperthyroidism and ophthalmopathy. Researchers barred patients who had uncontrolled infection, other autoimmune disease, pregnancy or lactation. Trimming shortened V by 5 bases and J by 3 bases, and 16 bases separated the two germline ends. Germline V gene lookup returns CDR1 MNHEY and CDR2 SVGEGT. CDR3 length equals 16 residues. What was amplified from RNA transcripts were TCR beta CDR3 regions. First-round RT-PCR targeting the TCR CDR3 was performed with the HTBI primer set. MiXCR, applied by TCRdb to the multiplex PCR reads, yields one record per CDR3 protein. The repertoire holds just under 750,000 distinct CDR3 sequences, with about 35% as singletons. A remark on this clonotype: Its antigen is undetermined.

Study conclusions and caveats: Within blood appeared most thyroid clonotypes that had expanded above 0.001.

The chain is built from TRBV6-2 or TRBV6-3 and TRBJ2-2, with D maybe TRBD2 (6 bases). The sequenced sample consisted of blood. This clonotype was obtained from a woman in her thirties or forties with Graves' hyperthyroidism. CDR3 region: CASSLSEGTDTGELFF. CDR3 nucleotides: TGTGCCAGCAGTCTTTCGGAGGGGACCGACACCGGGGAGCTGTTTTTT.